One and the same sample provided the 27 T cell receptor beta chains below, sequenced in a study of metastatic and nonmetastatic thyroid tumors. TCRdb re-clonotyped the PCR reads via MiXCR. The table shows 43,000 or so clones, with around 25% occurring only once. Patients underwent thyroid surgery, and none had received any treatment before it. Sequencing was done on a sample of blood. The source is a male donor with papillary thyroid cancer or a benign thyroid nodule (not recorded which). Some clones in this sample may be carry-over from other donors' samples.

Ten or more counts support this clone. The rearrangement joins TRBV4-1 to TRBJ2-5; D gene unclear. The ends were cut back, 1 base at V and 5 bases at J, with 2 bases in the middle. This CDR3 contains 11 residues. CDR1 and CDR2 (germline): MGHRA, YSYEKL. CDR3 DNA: TGCGCCAGCAGCCAAGCTGAGACCCAGTACTTC. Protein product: CASSQAETQYF.

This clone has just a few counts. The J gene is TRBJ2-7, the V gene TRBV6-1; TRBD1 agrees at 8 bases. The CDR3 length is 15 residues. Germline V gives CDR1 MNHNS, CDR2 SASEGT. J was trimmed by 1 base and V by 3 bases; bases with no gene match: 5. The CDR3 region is CASSDPGQESYEQYF. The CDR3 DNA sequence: TGTGCCAGCAGTGATCCGGGACAGGAATCCTACGAGCAGTACTTC.

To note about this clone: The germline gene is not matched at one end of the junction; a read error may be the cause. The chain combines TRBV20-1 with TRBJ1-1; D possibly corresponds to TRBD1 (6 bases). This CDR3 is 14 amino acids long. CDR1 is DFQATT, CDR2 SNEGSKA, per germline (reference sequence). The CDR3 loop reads CSATRQAGNTEAFF. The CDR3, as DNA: TGCAGTGCTACAAGACAGGCTGGGAACACTGAAGCCTTCTTT.

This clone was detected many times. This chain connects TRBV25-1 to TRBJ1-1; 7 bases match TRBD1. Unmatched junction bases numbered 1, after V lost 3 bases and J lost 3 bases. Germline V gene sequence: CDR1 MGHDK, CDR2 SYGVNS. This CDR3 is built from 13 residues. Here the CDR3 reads CASSDRGHTEAFF. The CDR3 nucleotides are TGTGCCAGCAGTGATAGGGGGCACACTGAAGCTTTCTTT.

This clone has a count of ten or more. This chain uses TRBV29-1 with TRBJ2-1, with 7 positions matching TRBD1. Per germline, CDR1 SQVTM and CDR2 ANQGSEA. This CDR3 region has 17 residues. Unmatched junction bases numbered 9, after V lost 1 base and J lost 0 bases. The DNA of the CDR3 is TGCAGCGTTGAAGGAGGGGGACAGATGAACTCCTACAATGAGCAGTTCTTC. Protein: CSVEGGGQMNSYNEQFF.

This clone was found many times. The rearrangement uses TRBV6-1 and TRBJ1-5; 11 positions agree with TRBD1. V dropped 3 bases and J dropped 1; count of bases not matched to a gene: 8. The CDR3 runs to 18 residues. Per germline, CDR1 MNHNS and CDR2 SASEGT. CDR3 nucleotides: TGTGCCAGCAGTGAGTTCGGACAGGGGGCTCTGAGCAATCAGCCCCAGCATTTT. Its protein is CASSEFGQGALSNQPQHF.

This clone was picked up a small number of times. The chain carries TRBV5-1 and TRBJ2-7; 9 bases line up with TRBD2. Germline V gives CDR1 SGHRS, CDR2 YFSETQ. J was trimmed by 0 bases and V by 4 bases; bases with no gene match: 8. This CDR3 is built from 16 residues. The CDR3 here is CASSTVAGEGSYEQYF. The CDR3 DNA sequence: TGCGCCAGCAGCACCGTAGCGGGGGAAGGCTCCTACGAGCAGTACTTC.

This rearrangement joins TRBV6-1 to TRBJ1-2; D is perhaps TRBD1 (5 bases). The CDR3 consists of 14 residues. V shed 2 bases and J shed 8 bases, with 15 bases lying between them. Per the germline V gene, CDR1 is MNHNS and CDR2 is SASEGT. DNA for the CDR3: TGTGCCAGCAGTGAAACAGGAGCCTCCAGCGGCTACACCTTC. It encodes CASSETGASSGYTF.

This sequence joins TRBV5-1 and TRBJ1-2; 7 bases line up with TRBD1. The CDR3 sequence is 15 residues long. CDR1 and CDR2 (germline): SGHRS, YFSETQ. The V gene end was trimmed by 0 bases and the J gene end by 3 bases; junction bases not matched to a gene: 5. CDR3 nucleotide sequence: TGCGCCAGCAGCTTGGCCCCTGACAGGGACTATGGCTACACCTTC. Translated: CASSLAPDRDYGYTF.

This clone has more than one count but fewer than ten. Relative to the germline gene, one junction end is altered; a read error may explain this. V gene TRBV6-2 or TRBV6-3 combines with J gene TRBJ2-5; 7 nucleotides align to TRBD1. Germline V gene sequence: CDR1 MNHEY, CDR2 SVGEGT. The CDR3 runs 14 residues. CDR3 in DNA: TGTACCAGCAGTTACTGGGGACAGCAAGAGACCCAGTACTTC. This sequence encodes CTSSYWGQQETQYF.

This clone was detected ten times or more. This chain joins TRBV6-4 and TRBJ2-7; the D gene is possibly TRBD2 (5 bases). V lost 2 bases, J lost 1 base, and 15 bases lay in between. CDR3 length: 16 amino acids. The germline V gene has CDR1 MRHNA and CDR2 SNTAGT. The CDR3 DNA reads TGTGCCAGCAGTGACCCTACTAGATTAGCGTCCTACGAGCAGTACTTC. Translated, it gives CASSDPTRLASYEQYF.

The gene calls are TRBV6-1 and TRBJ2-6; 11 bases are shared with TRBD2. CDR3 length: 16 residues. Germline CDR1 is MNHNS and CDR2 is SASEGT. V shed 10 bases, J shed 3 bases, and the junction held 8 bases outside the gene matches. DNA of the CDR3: TGTGCCACCACTAGCGGGAGCCAAGATGGGGCCAACGTCCTGACTTTC. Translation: CATTSGSQDGANVLTF.

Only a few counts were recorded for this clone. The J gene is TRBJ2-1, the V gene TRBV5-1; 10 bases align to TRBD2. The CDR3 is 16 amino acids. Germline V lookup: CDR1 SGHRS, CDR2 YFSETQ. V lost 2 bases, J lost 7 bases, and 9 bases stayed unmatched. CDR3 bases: TGCGCCAGCAGCTTAACCGTAGCGGGAGGAAATAATGAGCAGTTCTTC. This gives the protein CASSLTVAGGNNEQFF.

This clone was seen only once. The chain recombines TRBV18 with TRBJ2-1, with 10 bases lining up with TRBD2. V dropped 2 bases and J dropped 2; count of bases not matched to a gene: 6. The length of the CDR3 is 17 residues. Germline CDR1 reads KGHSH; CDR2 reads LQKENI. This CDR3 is CASSPSLAGVAYNEQFF. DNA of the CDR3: TGTGCCAGCTCACCAAGCCTAGCGGGAGTGGCCTACAATGAGCAGTTCTTC.

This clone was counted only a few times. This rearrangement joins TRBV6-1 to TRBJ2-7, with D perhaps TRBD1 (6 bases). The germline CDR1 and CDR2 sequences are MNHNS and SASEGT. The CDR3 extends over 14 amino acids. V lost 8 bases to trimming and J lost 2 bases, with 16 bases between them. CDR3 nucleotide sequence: TGTGCCAGCTCCCGAGCAGGGGAAACCTACGAGCAGTACTTC. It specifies CASSRAGETYEQYF.

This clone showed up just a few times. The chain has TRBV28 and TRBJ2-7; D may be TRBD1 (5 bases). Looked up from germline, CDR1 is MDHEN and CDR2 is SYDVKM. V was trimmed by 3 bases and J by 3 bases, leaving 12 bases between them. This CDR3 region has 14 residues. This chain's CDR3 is CASSLGPAIYEQYF. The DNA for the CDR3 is TGTGCCAGCAGTTTGGGGCCAGCGATCTACGAGCAGTACTTC.

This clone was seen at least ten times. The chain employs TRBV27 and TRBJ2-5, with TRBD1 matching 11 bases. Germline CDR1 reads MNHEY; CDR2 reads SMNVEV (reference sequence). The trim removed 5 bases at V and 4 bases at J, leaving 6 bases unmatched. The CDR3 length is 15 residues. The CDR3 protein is CASSPGTGGGETQYF. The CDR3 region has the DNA TGTGCCAGCAGTCCAGGGACAGGGGGTGGAGAGACCCAGTACTTC.

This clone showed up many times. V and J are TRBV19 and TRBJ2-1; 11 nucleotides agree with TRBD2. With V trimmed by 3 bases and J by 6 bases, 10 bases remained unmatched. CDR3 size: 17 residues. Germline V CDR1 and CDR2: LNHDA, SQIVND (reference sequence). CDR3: CASSISASGRSFNEQFF. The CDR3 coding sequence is TGTGCCAGTAGTATTTCGGCTAGCGGGAGGAGCTTCAATGAGCAGTTCTTC. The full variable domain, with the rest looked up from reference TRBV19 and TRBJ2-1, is DGGITQSPKYLFRKEGQNVTLSCEQNLNHDAMYWYRQDPGQGLRLIYYSQIVNDFQKGDIAEGYSVSREKKESFPLTVTSAQKNPTAFYLCASSISASGRSFNEQFFGPGTRLTVL.

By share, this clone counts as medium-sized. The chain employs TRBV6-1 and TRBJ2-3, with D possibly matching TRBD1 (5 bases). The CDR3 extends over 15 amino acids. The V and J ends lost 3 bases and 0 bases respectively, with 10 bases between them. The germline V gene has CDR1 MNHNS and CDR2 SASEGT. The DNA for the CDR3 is TGTGCCAGCAGTGAGGACAAAACTAGCACAGATACGCAGTATTTT. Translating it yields CASSEDKTSTDTQYF.

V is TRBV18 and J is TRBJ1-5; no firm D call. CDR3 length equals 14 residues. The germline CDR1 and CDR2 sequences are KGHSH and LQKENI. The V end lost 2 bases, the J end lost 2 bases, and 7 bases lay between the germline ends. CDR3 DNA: TGTGCCAGCTCACCAAATGTTGGCAATCAGCCCCAGCATTTT. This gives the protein CASSPNVGNQPQHF.

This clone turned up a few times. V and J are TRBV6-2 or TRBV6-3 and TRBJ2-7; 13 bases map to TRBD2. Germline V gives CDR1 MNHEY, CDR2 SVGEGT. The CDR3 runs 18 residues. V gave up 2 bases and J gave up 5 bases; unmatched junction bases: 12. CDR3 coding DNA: TGTGCCAGCAGTTACACTAGGACTAGCGGGAGATTTGGCGACGAGCAGTACTTC. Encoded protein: CASSYTRTSGRFGDEQYF.

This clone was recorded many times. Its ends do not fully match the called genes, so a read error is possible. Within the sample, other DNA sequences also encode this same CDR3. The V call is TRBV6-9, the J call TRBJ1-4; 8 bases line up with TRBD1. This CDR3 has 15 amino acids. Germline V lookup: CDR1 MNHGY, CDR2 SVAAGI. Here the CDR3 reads CASSYQGARSEKLFF. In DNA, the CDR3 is TGCGCCAGCAGTTACCAGGGGGCGAGGAGTGAAAAACTGTTTTTT.

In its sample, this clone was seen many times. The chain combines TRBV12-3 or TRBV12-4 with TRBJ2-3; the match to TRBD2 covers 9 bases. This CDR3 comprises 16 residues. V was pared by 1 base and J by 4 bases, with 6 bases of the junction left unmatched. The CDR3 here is CASSLGLAGVSDTQYF. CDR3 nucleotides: TGTGCCAGCAGTTTAGGGTTAGCGGGAGTGTCAGATACGCAGTATTTT.

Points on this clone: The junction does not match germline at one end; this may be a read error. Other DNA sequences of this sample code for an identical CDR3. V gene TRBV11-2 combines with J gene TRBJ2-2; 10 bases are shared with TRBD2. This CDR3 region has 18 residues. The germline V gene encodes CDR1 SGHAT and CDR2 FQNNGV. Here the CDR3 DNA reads TGTGCCAGCAGCCCGGGGCGGACTAGCGGCTTTGTCACCGGTGAGCTGTTTTTT. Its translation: CASSPGRTSGFVTGELFF.

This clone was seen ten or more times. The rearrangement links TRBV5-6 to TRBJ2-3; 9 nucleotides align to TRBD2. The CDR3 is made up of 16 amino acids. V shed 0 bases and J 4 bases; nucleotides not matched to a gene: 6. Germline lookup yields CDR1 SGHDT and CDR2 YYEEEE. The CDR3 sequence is CASSLVGSGRPDTQYF. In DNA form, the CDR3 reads TGTGCCAGCAGCTTGGTTGGTAGCGGGAGACCAGATACGCAGTATTTT.

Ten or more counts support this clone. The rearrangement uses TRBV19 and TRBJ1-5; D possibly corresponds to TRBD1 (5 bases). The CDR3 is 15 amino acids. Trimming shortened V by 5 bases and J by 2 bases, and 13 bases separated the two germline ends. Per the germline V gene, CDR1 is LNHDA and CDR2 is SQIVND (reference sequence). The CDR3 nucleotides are TGTGCCAGTAGTTGGGTCGGGGGGGGCAATCAGCCCCAGCATTTT. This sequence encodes CASSWVGGGNQPQHF.

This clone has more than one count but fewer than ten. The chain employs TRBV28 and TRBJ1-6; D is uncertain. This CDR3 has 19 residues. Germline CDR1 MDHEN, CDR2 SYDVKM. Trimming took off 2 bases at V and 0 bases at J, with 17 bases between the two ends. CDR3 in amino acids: CASSLSVEQPHSYNSPLHF. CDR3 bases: TGTGCCAGCAGTTTAAGCGTGGAACAGCCTCACTCCTATAATTCACCCCTCCACTTT.